The clone carrying this T cell receptor beta chain showed up many times. Its antigen is not known. Between the trimmed V and J ends, which lost 2 bases and 0 bases, there was a span of 8 bases. CDR1 SGHTA and CDR2 FQGNSA come from the germline V gene. The CDR3 runs 15 residues. MiXCR, applied by TCRdb to the reads, yields one record per CDR3 protein. This table holds a few hundred thousand distinct CDR3 sequences, less than 25% found once. The data are from a study of T cell repertoires in cytomegalovirus infection. Across the whole study: The study used recently identified HLA-C-restricted and well-studied HLA-B-restricted CMV epitopes. Public TCR beta signatures marked donors with CMV infection and the matching HLA.

General observations from the study: Based on cumulative public TCR beta family frequency, carriers of CMV plus the relevant HLA were identified. Ex vivo, HLA-C-restricted CMV-specific TCR beta clonotypes prevailed over the rest of the response.

The chain has TRBV7-2 and TRBJ2-1, with D hard to call. The source of this sequence is a human donor in good health (CMV status not recorded). Some clones in this sample may be carry-over from other donors' samples. The sample in question was cultured PBMCs, obtained from culture after CMV antigen stimulation. The CDR3 region has the DNA TGTGCCAGCAGCTTACATCCAAGCTCCTACAATGAGCAGTTCTTC. It specifies CASSLHPSSYNEQFF.